The 25 T cell receptor beta chains below come from one sample, sequenced in a study of shared clonotypes between healthy human individuals (dated by TCRdb to 2020 to 2022). To prepare the library, the immunoSEQ multiplex PCR assay was applied. TCRdb limited this immuneACCESS table to in-frame rearrangements with V and J called. A share of clones is missing; checked studies link under half to unresolved V genes, and the rest is unexplained. This sample has 2 million to 3 million clones in its table, and over 85% of those were observed once. The ten largest clones take up 0.36% of the sample. Material for sequencing was naive CD4+ T cells from PBMCs. Per the publication, the cell subset or site label means: CD45RA+ positively selected. The origin of the receptors is a man aged 18-30 years in good health. Some clones in this sample may be carry-over from other donors' samples.

The chain recombines TRBV11-2 with TRBJ2-7; D is undetermined. CDR1 SGHAT and CDR2 FQNNGV come from the germline V gene. V was clipped by 4 bases and J by 6 bases, with 10 bases between them. CDR3 length equals 12 residues. The CDR3 DNA reads as TGTGCCAGCAGCTCGGTTCTGGGCGAGCAGTACTTC. It is translated as CASSSVLGEQYF.

The chain combines TRBV19 with TRBJ1-2; D not certain. The CDR3 is made up of 14 amino acids. Deletions cut 4 bases from V and 10 bases from J, with 19 bases between. Germline values: CDR1 LNHDA, CDR2 SQIVND (reference sequence). CDR3 coding DNA: TGTGCCAGTAGTAACCGTTCTAGGTATCGGCTCTACACCTTC. It encodes CASSNRSRYRLYTF.

This chain links TRBV7-9 with TRBJ1-1; D call uncertain. In germline, CDR1 is SEHNR, CDR2 FQNEAQ (reference sequence). The CDR3 covers 15 residues. Deletions cut 1 base from V and 0 bases from J, with 9 bases between. CDR3 loop: CASSLVGSLNTEAFF. In nucleotides, the CDR3 is TGTGCCAGCAGCTTAGTTGGCAGTCTGAACACTGAAGCTTTCTTT.

The chain joins TRBV19 to TRBJ1-1; perhaps TRBD1 as D (5 bases). Trimming shortened V by 7 bases and J by 10 bases, and 19 bases separated the two germline ends. Germline CDR1 LNHDA, CDR2 SQIVND (reference sequence). CDR3 length equals 13 residues. CDR3 coding DNA: TGTGCCAGTACTCCGGGACCGCTATTGGCAGCTTTCTTT. This codes for CASTPGPLLAAFF.

The chain uses TRBV28 and TRBJ1-2; TRBD1 matches 7 bases. Per germline, CDR1 MDHEN and CDR2 SYDVKM. Trimming cost V 3 bases and J 4 bases; bases outside gene matches: 8. The CDR3 loop spans 15 amino acids. CDR3 sequence reads: CASSLRGTAFYGYTF. The CDR3 nucleotides are TGTGCCAGCAGTTTGCGTGGGACAGCCTTCTATGGCTACACCTTC.

The gene calls are TRBV5-1 and TRBJ2-1; 7 positions match TRBD2. Germline lookup yields CDR1 SGHRS and CDR2 YFSETQ. The CDR3 sequence is 14 residues long. V was pared by 5 bases and J by 7 bases, with 9 bases of the junction left unmatched. DNA of the CDR3: TGCGCCAGCAGGGGATCTAGCGGAGGGAATGAGCAGTTCTTC. Protein: CASRGSSGGNEQFF.

This clone has more than one count but fewer than ten. This chain's CDR3 is CAWGGSTSEAFF. Written as DNA, the CDR3 is TGTGCCTGGGGGGGCAGTACCTCTGAAGCTTTCTTT. The chain combines TRBV30 with TRBJ1-1; perhaps TRBD1 as D (6 bases). CDR3 length: 12 residues. Germline values: CDR1 GTSNPN, CDR2 SVGIG (reference sequence). V shed 5 bases and J shed 6 bases, with 13 bases lying between them.

The genes are TRBV21-1 and TRBJ2-7; the D call TRBD2 from the table was never checked on the DNA. TRBV21-1 is a pseudogene. There are 12 residues in the CDR3. CDR3 bases: TGTGCCAGCAGCAGAGCCTACTGCGAGCAGTACTTC. It yields the protein CASSRAYCEQYF.

The genes are TRBV28 and TRBJ1-2; tentative D call: TRBD1 (6 bases). Germline CDR1 is MDHEN and CDR2 is SYDVKM. This CDR3 region has 14 residues. The V end was cut by 3 bases, the J end by 4 bases, with 12 bases between. Here the CDR3 reads CASSFWGAAYGYTF. The DNA for the CDR3 is TGTGCCAGCAGTTTCTGGGGGGCGGCCTATGGCTACACCTTC.

The rearrangement links TRBV5-1 to TRBJ2-5, with 8 bases that match TRBD2. J was trimmed by 5 bases and V by 3 bases; bases with no gene match: 12. Germline V CDR1 and CDR2: SGHRS, YFSETQ. The CDR3 spans 16 residues. CDR3 protein: CASSSLLAVFQETQYF. CDR3 bases: TGCGCCAGCAGCTCGCTACTAGCGGTCTTTCAGGAGACCCAGTACTTC. Looking up the rest from reference TRBV5-1 and TRBJ2-5 gives the full variable domain: KAGVTQTPRYLIKTRGQQVTLSCSPISGHRSVSWYQQTPGQGLQFLFEYFSETQRNKGNFPGRFSGRQFSNSRSEMNVSTLELGDSALYLCASSSLLAVFQETQYFGPGTRLLVL.

V is TRBV9 and J is TRBJ2-1; 9 bases match TRBD2. The junction had 6 bases not matched to a gene; V was cut back by 3 bases and J by 5 bases. Germline loops: CDR1 SGDLS, CDR2 YYNGEE. The CDR3 is 15 amino acids. CDR3: CASSGGLAYNNEQFF. The CDR3 bases are TGTGCCAGCAGCGGAGGACTAGCGTATAACAATGAGCAGTTCTTC.

The table lists this clone with a count of one. V and J are TRBV12-1 and TRBJ1-4. TRBV12-1 is a pseudogene segment. CDR3 length: 16 residues. CDR3 DNA: TGTGCCAGCAGCCCCTCGGGGAAGCTGCGATCTGAAAAACTGTTTTTT. Its translation is CASSPSGKLRSEKLFF.

The chain is built from TRBV7-8 and TRBJ1-3; no clear D gene. The germline CDR1 and CDR2 sequences are SGHVS and FQNEAQ. V was shortened by 5 bases and J by 4 bases, with 9 bases between the two germline ends. The CDR3 consists of 13 residues. Here the CDR3 reads CASSPPGGNTIYF. The CDR3 region has the DNA TGTGCCAGCAGCCCTCCGGGGGGAAACACCATATATTTT.

The chain joins TRBV4-3 to TRBJ2-2, with 8 bases fitting TRBD2. V shed 5 bases, J shed 1 base, and the junction held 6 bases outside the gene matches. This CDR3 contains 16 residues. Per germline, CDR1 LGHNA and CDR2 YSLEER. The CDR3 protein is CASSSGGRLNTGELFF. The CDR3 bases are TGCGCCAGCAGCAGCGGCGGGAGGCTGAACACCGGGGAGCTGTTTTTT.

The chain recombines TRBV9 with TRBJ1-6; TRBD1 matches 7 bases. Unmatched junction bases numbered 7, after V lost 5 bases and J lost 8 bases. The CDR3 is 14 residues long. Germline V gene sequence: CDR1 SGDLS, CDR2 YYNGEE. CDR3 residues: CASRQGGVDSPLHF. CDR3 coding DNA: TGTGCCAGCAGACAAGGGGGCGTGGATTCACCCCTCCACTTT.

This clone was counted a single time. V gene TRBV9 combines with J gene TRBJ2-7, with D hard to call. V gave up 1 base and J gave up 1 base, with 9 bases separating them. CDR1 and CDR2 (germline): SGDLS, YYNGEE. The CDR3 has 14 residues. In DNA, the CDR3 is TGTGCCAGCAGCGTAAGCAGCTATTCCTACGAGCAGTACTTC. Amino acid sequence: CASSVSSYSYEQYF.

This chain uses TRBV6-5 with TRBJ1-1; a possible D gene is TRBD1 (6 bases). Germline CDR1 MNHEY, CDR2 SVGAGI. The V end was cut by 6 bases, the J end by 7 bases, with 15 bases between. The CDR3 has 13 amino acids. CDR3 in DNA: TGTGCCAGCAGCCGACAAAAGGACAGTGAAGCTTTCTTT. Amino acids: CASSRQKDSEAFF.

The chain couples TRBV6-1 to TRBJ1-5; TRBD1 matches at 7 bases. Germline-derived CDR1 and CDR2 are MNHNS and SASEGT. V lost 5 bases to trimming and J lost 0 bases; unmatched junction nucleotides: 4. This CDR3 comprises 15 residues. The CDR3 coding sequence is TGTGCCAGCAGTAGGGGACAGAATAGCAATCAGCCCCAGCATTTT. Translated: CASSRGQNSNQPQHF.

The rearrangement uses TRBV20-1 and TRBJ1-2; D is ambiguous. The CDR3 contains 11 residues. Germline CDR1 reads DFQATT; CDR2 reads SNEGSKA (reference sequence). Deletions cut 3 bases from V and 12 bases from J, with 14 bases between. As DNA, the CDR3 is TGCAGTGCTAGGACGGAAAGGGAAAACACCTTC. Amino acid sequence: CSARTERENTF.

This chain links TRBV7-9 with TRBJ2-1; TRBD2 agrees at 10 bases. J gave up 4 bases and V 5 bases, and 14 bases lay outside the gene matches. The CDR3 length is 18 residues. CDR1 SEHNR and CDR2 FQNEAQ come from the germline V gene (reference sequence). CDR3 protein: CASSPYGRSGRGYNEQFF. CDR3 DNA: TGTGCCAGCAGCCCCTACGGCCGGAGCGGGAGGGGGTACAATGAGCAGTTCTTC. Together with reference TRBV7-9 and TRBJ2-1, the CDR3 gives the full variable domain: DTGVSQNPRHKITKRGQNVTFRCDPISEHNRLYWYRQTLGQGPEFLTYFQNEAQLEKSRLLSDRFSAERPKGSFSTLEIQRTEQGDSAMYLCASSPYGRSGRGYNEQFFGPGTRLTVL.

The genes are TRBV28 and TRBJ2-7; perhaps TRBD1 as D (6 bases). CDR1 and CDR2 from the germline V gene are MDHEN and SYDVKM. The CDR3 is made up of 13 amino acids. Trimming removed 7 bases from V and 7 bases from J, with 17 bases in between. The CDR3 coding sequence is TGTGCCAGCACCTTGTGGGGGCGCGGGGAGCAGTACTTC. This gives the protein CASTLWGRGEQYF.

This CDR3 reads CASSGERQSVQYF. In DNA form, the CDR3 reads TGTGCCAGCAGTGGGGAGCGGCAAAGCGTGCAGTACTTC. V and J are TRBV6-1 and TRBJ2-7, with D tentatively TRBD2 (5 bases). This CDR3 is 13 amino acids long. V was clipped by 4 bases and J by 9 bases, with 16 bases between them. Germline-derived CDR1 and CDR2 are MNHNS and SASEGT.

Of note for this clone: This same CDR3 is encoded by further DNA sequences in the sample. The chain employs TRBV5-1 and TRBJ2-3; 9 bases fit TRBD1. V was clipped by 4 bases and J by 0 bases; unmatched bases: 3. Germline lookup yields CDR1 SGHRS and CDR2 YFSETQ. The CDR3 has 15 residues. CDR3 in amino acids: CASSAGTGSTDTQYF. CDR3 coding DNA: TGCGCCAGCAGCGCCGGGACAGGGAGCACAGATACGCAGTATTTT.

As DNA, the CDR3 is TGTGCCAGCAGCCAATGGGACTCTGAAGCTTTCTTT. Protein: CASSQWDSEAFF. This chain links TRBV4-2 with TRBJ1-1, with TRBD1 as a possible D gene (5 bases). CDR1 and CDR2 from the germline V gene are LGHNA and YNFKEQ. The CDR3 has 12 residues. Trimming shortened V by 2 bases and J by 6 bases, and 7 bases separated the two germline ends.

The chain combines TRBV7-3 with TRBJ2-3, with a tentative D call TRBD2 (6 bases). This CDR3 comprises 14 residues. Between the trimmed V and J ends, which lost 2 bases and 12 bases, there was a span of 18 bases. Germline values: CDR1 SGHTA, CDR2 FQGTGA. The CDR3 DNA is TGTGCCAGCAGCTTAGACGGGGGAGCGGTCCACCAGTATTTT. It is translated as CASSLDGGAVHQYF.